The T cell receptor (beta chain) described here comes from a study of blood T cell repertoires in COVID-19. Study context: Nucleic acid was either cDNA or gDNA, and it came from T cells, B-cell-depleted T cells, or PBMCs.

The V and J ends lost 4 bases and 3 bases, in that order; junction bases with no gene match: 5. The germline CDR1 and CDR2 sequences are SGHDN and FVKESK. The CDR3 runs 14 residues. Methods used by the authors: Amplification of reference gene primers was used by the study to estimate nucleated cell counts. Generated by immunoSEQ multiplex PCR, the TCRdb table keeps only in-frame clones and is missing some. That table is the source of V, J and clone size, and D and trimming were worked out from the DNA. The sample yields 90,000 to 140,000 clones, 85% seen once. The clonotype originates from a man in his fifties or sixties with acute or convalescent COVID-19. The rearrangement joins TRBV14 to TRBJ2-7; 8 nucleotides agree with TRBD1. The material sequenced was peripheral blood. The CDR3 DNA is TGTGCCAGCAGCCCGGGACAGGTAAACTACGAGCAGTACTTC. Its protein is CASSPGQVNYEQYF.